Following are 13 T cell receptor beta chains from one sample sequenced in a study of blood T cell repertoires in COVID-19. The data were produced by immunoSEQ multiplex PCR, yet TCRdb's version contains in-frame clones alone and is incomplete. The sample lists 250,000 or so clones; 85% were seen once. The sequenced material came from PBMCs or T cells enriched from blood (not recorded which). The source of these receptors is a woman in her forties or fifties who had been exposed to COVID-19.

The CDR3 sequence: CATSRVRQGEAFF. As DNA, the CDR3 is TGTGCCACCAGCAGAGTGCGGCAGGGTGAAGCTTTCTTT. The chain joins TRBV15 to TRBJ1-1; perhaps TRBD1 as D (5 bases). V lost 1 base to trimming and J lost 7 bases, with 10 bases between them. Germline lookup yields CDR1 LNHNV and CDR2 YYDKDF (reference sequence). The CDR3 spans 13 residues.

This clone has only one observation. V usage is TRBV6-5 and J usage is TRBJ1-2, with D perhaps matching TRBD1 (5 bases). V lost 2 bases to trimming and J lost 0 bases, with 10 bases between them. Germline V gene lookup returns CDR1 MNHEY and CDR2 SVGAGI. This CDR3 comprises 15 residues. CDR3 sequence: CASSYVGPPNYGYTF. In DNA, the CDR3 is TGTGCCAGCAGTTACGTGGGGCCTCCTAACTATGGCTACACCTTC.

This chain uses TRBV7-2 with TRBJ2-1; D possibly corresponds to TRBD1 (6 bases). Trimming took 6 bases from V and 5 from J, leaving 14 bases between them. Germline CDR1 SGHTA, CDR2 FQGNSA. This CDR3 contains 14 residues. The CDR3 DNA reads TGTGCCAGCAGGCGAAAACACAGGGACAATGAGCAGTTCTTC. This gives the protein CASRRKHRDNEQFF.

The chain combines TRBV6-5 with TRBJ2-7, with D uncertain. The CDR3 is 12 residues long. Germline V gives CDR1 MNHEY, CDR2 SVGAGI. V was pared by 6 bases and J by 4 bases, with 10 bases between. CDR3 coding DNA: TGTGCCAGCAGAGGATCACAGTACGAGCAGTACTTC. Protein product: CASRGSQYEQYF.

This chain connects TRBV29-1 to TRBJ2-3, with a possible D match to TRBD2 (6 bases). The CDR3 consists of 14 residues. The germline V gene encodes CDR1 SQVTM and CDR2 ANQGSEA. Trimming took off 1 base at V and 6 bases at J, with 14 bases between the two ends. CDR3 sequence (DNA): TGCAGCGTTGAAGTGGGGGGTGGAACGGATACGCAGTATTTT. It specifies CSVEVGGGTDTQYF.

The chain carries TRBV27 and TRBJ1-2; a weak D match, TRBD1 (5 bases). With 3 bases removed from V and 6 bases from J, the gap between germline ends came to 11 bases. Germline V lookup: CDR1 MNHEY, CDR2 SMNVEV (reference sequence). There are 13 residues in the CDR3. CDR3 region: CASSFAPGNGYTF. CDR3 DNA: TGTGCCAGCAGTTTCGCGCCAGGGAATGGCTACACCTTC.

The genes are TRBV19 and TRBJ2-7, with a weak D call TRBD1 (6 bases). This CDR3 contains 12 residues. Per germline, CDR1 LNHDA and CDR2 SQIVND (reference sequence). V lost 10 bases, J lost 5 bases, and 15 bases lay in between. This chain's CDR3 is CATSITGNEQYF. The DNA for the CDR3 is TGTGCCACCTCTATCACAGGGAACGAGCAGTACTTC.

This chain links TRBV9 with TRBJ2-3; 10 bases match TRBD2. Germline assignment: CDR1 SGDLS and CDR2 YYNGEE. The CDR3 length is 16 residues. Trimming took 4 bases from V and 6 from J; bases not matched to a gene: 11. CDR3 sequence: CASSTRPSGGVDTQYF. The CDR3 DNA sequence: TGTGCCAGCAGCACCCGCCCTAGCGGGGGTGTGGATACGCAGTATTTT.

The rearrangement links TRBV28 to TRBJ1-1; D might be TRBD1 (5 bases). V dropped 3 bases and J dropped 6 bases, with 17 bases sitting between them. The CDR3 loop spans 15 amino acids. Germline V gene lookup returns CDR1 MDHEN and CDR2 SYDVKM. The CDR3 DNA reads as TGTGCCAGCAGTTTCCCTAGCGGGGGGAGGCCTGAAGCTTTCTTT. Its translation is CASSFPSGGRPEAFF.

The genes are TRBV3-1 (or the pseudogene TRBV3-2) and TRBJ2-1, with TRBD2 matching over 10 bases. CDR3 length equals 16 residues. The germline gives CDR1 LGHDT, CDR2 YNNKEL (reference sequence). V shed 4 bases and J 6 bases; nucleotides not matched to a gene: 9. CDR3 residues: CASSPPPAGGVNEQFF. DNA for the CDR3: TGTGCCAGCAGCCCACCCCCAGCGGGGGGGGTCAATGAGCAGTTCTTC.

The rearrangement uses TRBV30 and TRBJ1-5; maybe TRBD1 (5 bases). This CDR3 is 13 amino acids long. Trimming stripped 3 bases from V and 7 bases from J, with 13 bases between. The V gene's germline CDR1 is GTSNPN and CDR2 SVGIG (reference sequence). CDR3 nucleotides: TGTGCCTGGAGGGGCCTTACAGGACAGCCCCAGCATTTT. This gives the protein CAWRGLTGQPQHF.

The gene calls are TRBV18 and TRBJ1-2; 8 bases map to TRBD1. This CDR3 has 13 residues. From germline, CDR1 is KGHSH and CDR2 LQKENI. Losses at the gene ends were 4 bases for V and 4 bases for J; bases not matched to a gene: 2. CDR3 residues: CASSLQGAYGYTF. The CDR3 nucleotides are TGTGCCAGCTCACTCCAGGGGGCCTATGGCTACACCTTC. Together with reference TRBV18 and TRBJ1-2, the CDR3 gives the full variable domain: NAGVMQNPRHLVRRRGQEARLRCSPMKGHSHVYWYRQLPEEGLKFMVYLQKENIIDESGMPKERFSAEFPKEGPSILRIQQVVRGDSAAYFCASSLQGAYGYTFGSGTRLTVV.

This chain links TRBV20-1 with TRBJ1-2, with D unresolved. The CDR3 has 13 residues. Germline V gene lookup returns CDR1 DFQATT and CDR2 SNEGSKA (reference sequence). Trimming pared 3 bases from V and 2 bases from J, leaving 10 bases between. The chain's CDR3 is CSASSGRNYGYTF. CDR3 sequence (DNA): TGCAGTGCTAGTTCAGGCAGGAACTATGGCTACACCTTC.